Listed below are T cell receptor beta chains from one sample, sequenced in a study of blood T cell repertoires in COVID-19. Clones were sequenced by immunoSEQ multiplex PCR, and TCRdb holds only the in-frame ones, with some missing. The table includes about 400,000 clones, roughly 90% detected once. The specimen sequenced was PBMCs or T cells enriched from blood (not recorded which). These TCRs come from a woman younger than 45 with acute COVID-19. CDR3s include the opening cysteine and the closing phenylalanine or tryptophan. The order of the fields is CDR3 length, clone size, V gene, D gene, J gene, CDR3 protein, CDR3 DNA. D genes are given only for firm matches. Clone size, where shown, is once, few, many, or a class for clones that have expanded.

14	.	TRBV5-1	.	TRBJ2-7	CASSLEAGTYEQYF	TGCGCCAGCAGCTTGGAGGCGGGAACCTACGAGCAGTACTTC
15	.	TRBV2	.	TRBJ1-3	CASTPGGSSGNTIYF	TGTGCCAGCACGCCAGGAGGGAGCTCTGGAAACACCATATATTTT
15	once	TRBV11-3	TRBD2	TRBJ2-7	CASSLAGGPAYEQYF	TGTGCCAGCAGCTTAGCGGGGGGACCTGCCTACGAGCAGTACTTC
16	.	TRBV7-8	TRBD1	TRBJ2-1	CASSNWDRGSGNEQFF	TGTGCCAGCAGCAACTGGGACAGGGGATCGGGCAATGAGCAGTTCTTC
16	once	TRBV9	.	TRBJ2-1	CASSVGQESSYNEQFF	TGTGCCAGCAGCGTAGGACAGGAAAGCTCCTACAATGAGCAGTTCTTC
17	.	TRBV19	TRBD1	TRBJ1-2	CASREGQGAGANYGYTF	TGTGCCAGTAGAGAGGGGCAGGGGGCCGGGGCTAACTATGGCTACACCTTC
17	few	TRBV3-1/TRBV3-2	.	TRBJ2-1	CASSQDGEARPYNEQFF	TGTGCCAGCAGCCAAGATGGAGAGGCTAGACCCTACAATGAGCAGTTCTTC
18	once	TRBV10-1	TRBD1	TRBJ2-5	CASTGLSRDRGWGETQYF	TGCGCCAGCACCGGCCTCTCCCGGGACAGGGGGTGGGGAGAGACCCAGTACTTC
15	.	TRBV28	.	TRBJ1-6	CASSPTAGYNSPLHF	TGTGCCAGCAGCCCTACTGCAGGGTATAATTCACCCCTCCACTTT
14	.	TRBV24-1	TRBD1	TRBJ2-7	CATSDPGQENEQYF	TGTGCCACCAGTGATCCGGGACAGGAAAACGAGCAGTACTTC
18	once	TRBV5-1	TRBD1	TRBJ2-3	CASSLLQGQGEFTDTQYF	TGCGCCAGCAGCCTACTACAAGGACAGGGCGAGTTTACAGATACGCAGTATTTT
13	.	TRBV7-2	.	TRBJ1-3	CASSSRNGNTIYF	TGTGCCAGCAGCTCGCGCAATGGAAACACCATATATTTT
15	.	TRBV5-6	.	TRBJ2-2	CASSSYLSGGGELFF	TGTGCCAGCAGTTCTTATCTATCCGGAGGAGGGGAGCTGTTTTTT
15	.	TRBV27	TRBD1	TRBJ2-3	CASSQGQGGTDTQYF	TGTGCCAGCAGCCAAGGACAGGGGGGCACAGATACGCAGTATTTT
11	.	TRBV20-1	.	TRBJ1-4	CSARQNEKLFF	TGCAGTGCTAGACAGAATGAAAAACTGTTTTTT
17	.	TRBV10-3	TRBD1	TRBJ1-2	CAISESPGTGDDYGYTF	TGTGCCATCAGTGAGTCCCCCGGGACAGGGGATGACTATGGCTACACCTTC
14	.	TRBV2	TRBD1	TRBJ1-1	CASRGTGRQTEAFF	TGTGCCAGCAGGGGGACAGGGAGGCAAACTGAAGCTTTCTTT
19	.	TRBV4-3	TRBD1	TRBJ1-1	CASSQGVTGQGRMNTEAFF	TGCGCCAGCAGCCAAGGAGTGACAGGACAGGGCCGCATGAACACTGAAGCTTTCTTT
16	.	TRBV9	TRBD1	TRBJ1-6	CASSVGGTADNSPLHF	TGTGCCAGCAGCGTAGGAGGGACAGCGGATAATTCACCCCTCCACTTT
15	.	TRBV24-1	TRBD1	TRBJ1-2	CATSDSGQPFAGYTF	TGTGCCACCAGTGATTCGGGACAGCCCTTCGCTGGCTACACCTTC
15	.	TRBV6-6	.	TRBJ1-1	CASRGRSTMNTEAFF	TGTGCCAGCAGGGGGCGTAGTACCATGAACACTGAAGCTTTCTTT
14	.	TRBV7-2	.	TRBJ1-1	CASSLIPGNTEAFF	TGTGCCAGCAGCTTAATCCCAGGGAACACTGAAGCTTTCTTT
16	once	TRBV7-2	TRBD1	TRBJ2-3	CASSTDRGRSTDTQYF	TGTGCCAGCAGCACCGACAGGGGTAGGAGCACAGATACGCAGTATTTT
15	.	TRBV4-2	TRBD1	TRBJ1-4	CASSRTGTGEEKLFF	TGTGCCAGCAGCCGAACCGGGACAGGGGAAGAAAAACTGTTTTTT
18	.	TRBV7-9	.	TRBJ1-2	CASSLGGIRDILNYGYTF	TGTGCCAGCAGCTTAGGGGGGATCCGGGACATACTAAACTATGGCTACACCTTC
13	once	TRBV29-1	.	TRBJ1-2	CSVEAGGVSGYTF	TGCAGCGTTGAGGCCGGGGGTGTTAGTGGCTACACCTTC
17	.	TRBV11-2	.	TRBJ2-6	CASSLPRGSSGANVLTF	TGTGCCAGCAGCTTACCCCGGGGTAGCTCTGGGGCCAACGTCCTGACTTTC
12	.	TRBV29-1	.	TRBJ1-2	CSVEGAGYGYTF	TGCAGCGTTGAAGGGGCGGGCTATGGCTACACCTTC
14	.	TRBV3-1/TRBV3-2	TRBD2	TRBJ2-5	CASTLAGGRETQYF	TGTGCCAGCACTCTAGCGGGGGGGCGTGAGACCCAGTACTTC
15	.	TRBV6-1	.	TRBJ2-7	CASSEEGGAYYEQYF	TGTGCCAGCAGTGAAGAGGGCGGGGCCTACTACGAGCAGTACTTC
15	.	TRBV7-2	TRBD1	TRBJ2-1	CASSQGASSYNEQFF	TGTGCCAGCAGTCAGGGGGCCAGCTCCTACAATGAGCAGTTCTTC
15	.	TRBV19	TRBD1	TRBJ1-5	CATTIESLGQRAQHF	TGTGCCACTACCATAGAATCCTTGGGACAGAGAGCCCAGCATTTT
11	.	TRBV20-1	TRBD1	TRBJ2-3	CSGDSVDTQYF	TGCAGTGGGGACAGTGTTGATACGCAGTATTTT
16	.	TRBV7-9	TRBD1	TRBJ2-5	CASSARTGAGQETQYF	TGTGCCAGCAGCGCCCGGACAGGGGCCGGCCAAGAGACCCAGTACTTC
12	.	TRBV3-1/TRBV3-2	TRBD1	TRBJ2-3	CASSQGRGWQYF	TGTGCCAGCAGCCAAGGCAGGGGGTGGCAGTATTTT
15	once	TRBV12-5	.	TRBJ1-4	CASGLVQGTNEKLFF	TGTGCTAGTGGTTTGGTACAGGGAACTAATGAAAAACTGTTTTTT
14	.	TRBV6-1	.	TRBJ2-3	CASSEGGAADTQYF	TGTGCCAGCAGTGAAGGGGGCGCGGCGGATACGCAGTATTTT
13	.	TRBV19	TRBD1	TRBJ2-7	CATKNRGPHEQYF	TGTGCCACCAAAAACAGGGGCCCGCACGAGCAGTACTTC
15	.	TRBV7-3	.	TRBJ1-2	CASSLGPGYNYGYTF	TGTGCCAGCAGCTTAGGTCCAGGATATAACTATGGCTACACCTTC
15	once	TRBV6-1	TRBD1	TRBJ2-1	CASSERTGGLGEQFF	TGTGCCAGCAGTGAAAGGACAGGGGGTCTGGGTGAGCAGTTCTTC
13	.	TRBV27	.	TRBJ1-2	CASSLSGLYGYTF	TGTGCCAGCAGTTTATCGGGCCTCTATGGCTACACCTTC
17	.	TRBV2	.	TRBJ2-1	CASSPDLGGSSYNEQFF	TGTGCCAGCAGTCCTGATCTCGGGGGTAGCTCCTACAATGAGCAGTTCTTC
15	.	TRBV4-3	TRBD2	TRBJ2-1	CASSQGSGGVYEQFF	TGCGCCAGCAGCCAAGGGAGCGGGGGCGTTTATGAGCAGTTCTTC
16	once	TRBV11-1	TRBD1	TRBJ1-2	CASSPGTGGIGYGYTF	TGTGCCAGCAGCCCCGGGACAGGGGGAATCGGCTATGGCTACACCTTC
11	few	TRBV12-3/TRBV12-4	.	TRBJ2-7	CASIHRGEQYF	TGTGCCAGCATCCACCGCGGGGAGCAGTACTTC
13	.	TRBV19	.	TRBJ1-1	CASSIDPGDGQGF	TGTGCCAGTAGTATAGATCCAGGGGACGGCCAAGGCTTT
17	.	TRBV7-2	.	TRBJ1-6	CASSLMGLSSYNSPLHF	TGTGCCAGCAGCTTAATGGGGCTAAGCTCCTATAATTCACCCCTCCACTTT
12	many	TRBV30	.	TRBJ1-1	CARGELNTEAFF	TGTGCCCGGGGGGAGTTGAACACTGAAGCTTTCTTT
16	.	TRBV4-1	.	TRBJ1-4	CASRTTGGLSNEKLFF	TGCGCCAGCAGAACAACGGGGGGCCTGTCTAATGAAAAACTGTTTTTT
12	.	TRBV28	.	TRBJ1-1	CASSPYGTEAFF	TGTGCCAGCAGTCCCTATGGCACTGAAGCTTTCTTT
17	.	TRBV5-1	TRBD1	TRBJ1-4	CASSPGTGDATNEKLFF	TGCGCCAGCAGCCCTGGGACAGGGGATGCAACTAATGAAAAACTGTTTTTT